These 18 T cell receptor beta chains originate from one sample sequenced in a study of PD-L1 blockade in urothelial cancer. Time point given: pretreatment peripheral blood. Profiling relied on immunoSEQ multiplex PCR, and the TCRdb table lists in-frame clones only, not all of them. The data contain under 95,000 clones, 80% to 85% of them singletons. Sequences were derived from PBMCs, sampled around atezolizumab (anti-PD-L1) treatment. The receptors originated from a man aged 55 to 70 with urothelial cancer.

This clone has a single count. The chain recombines TRBV5-6 with TRBJ2-1; 9 nucleotides match TRBD1. The CDR3 runs to 16 residues. The ends lost 4 bases at V and 7 bases at J; junction bases unmatched: 12. The germline gives CDR1 SGHDT, CDR2 YYEEEE. This chain's CDR3 is CASSLPGQGPGNEQFF. CDR3 DNA: TGTGCCAGCAGCCTCCCGGGACAGGGTCCTGGGAATGAGCAGTTCTTC. The full variable domain, in which reference TRBV5-6 and TRBJ2-1 provide the parts outside the CDR3, is DAGVTQSPTHLIKTRGQQVTLRCSPKSGHDTVSWYQQALGQGPQFIFQYYEEEERQRGNFPDRFSGHQFPNYSSELNVNALLLGDSALYLCASSLPGQGPGNEQFFGPGTRLTVL.

The CDR3 DNA reads TGTGCCAGCAGACCCGGGACAGGGTTTTACGAGCAGTACTTC. Protein: CASRPGTGFYEQYF. This chain joins TRBV6-5 and TRBJ2-7; 9 bases fit TRBD1. Trimming cost V 6 bases and J 4 bases; bases outside gene matches: 7. CDR1 MNHEY and CDR2 SVGAGI come from the germline V gene. The CDR3 spans 14 residues.

This clone has a single count. V gene TRBV4-3 combines with J gene TRBJ2-7, with a possible D match to TRBD1 (5 bases). Germline CDR1 reads LGHNA; CDR2 reads YSLEER. CDR3 length equals 15 residues. V lost 7 bases, J lost 4 bases, and 20 bases lay in between. The CDR3 region has the DNA TGCGCCAGCACTCCCAGGGAACAGGTAATATACGAGCAGTACTTC. Translated, it gives CASTPREQVIYEQYF.

V gene TRBV27 combines with J gene TRBJ2-5; 8 bases fit TRBD2. The CDR3 loop spans 17 amino acids. Germline CDR1 MNHEY, CDR2 SMNVEV (reference sequence). J gave up 5 bases and V 0 bases, and 11 bases lay outside the gene matches. CDR3 amino acids: CASSLSGRRGVRETQYF. CDR3 DNA sequence: TGTGCCAGCAGTTTATCAGGACGGCGGGGGGTAAGGGAGACCCAGTACTTC.

The genes are TRBV6-5 and TRBJ1-2, with TRBD1 matching 8 bases. The CDR3 covers 13 residues. V gave up 6 bases and J gave up 4 bases; unmatched junction bases: 4. CDR1 MNHEY and CDR2 SVGAGI come from the germline V gene. The CDR3: CASSADRGYGYTF. The CDR3 region has the DNA TGTGCCAGCAGCGCCGACAGGGGCTATGGCTACACCTTC.

This clone was observed once. The V call is TRBV6-1, the J call TRBJ2-5; possible D gene TRBD1, 6 bases. The CDR3 contains 13 residues. V was shortened by 3 bases and J by 9 bases, with 14 bases between the two germline ends. The germline CDR1 and CDR2 sequences are MNHNS and SASEGT. The CDR3 coding sequence is TGTGCCAGCAGTGACATCGTAGGGGGAGCCCAGTACTTC. Translating it yields CASSDIVGGAQYF.

The chain carries TRBV19 and TRBJ1-2, with 10 bases that match TRBD1. Germline V gene lookup returns CDR1 LNHDA and CDR2 SQIVND (reference sequence). This CDR3 contains 13 residues. V lost 8 bases and J lost 5; bases outside the gene matches: 5. DNA for the CDR3: TGTGCCAGTCGGGACAGGGGCATTTATGGCTACACCTTC. Amino acids: CASRDRGIYGYTF.

This chain joins TRBV19 and TRBJ2-1; 9 nucleotides line up with TRBD2. Germline loops: CDR1 LNHDA, CDR2 SQIVND (reference sequence). The CDR3 extends over 15 amino acids. Losses at the gene ends were 6 bases for V and 6 bases for J; bases not matched to a gene: 9. CDR3 amino acids: CASSSRGGLLNEQFF. The DNA for the CDR3 is TGTGCCAGTAGCTCGCGGGGGGGCTTACTCAATGAGCAGTTCTTC.

The rearrangement joins TRBV5-6 to TRBJ2-3; D is perhaps TRBD1 (6 bases). CDR3 size: 17 residues. Germline V gene data show CDR1 as SGHDT and CDR2 as YYEEEE. Trimming cost V 0 bases and J 6 bases, with 20 bases left between them. The CDR3 region is CASSLAGLSGHYDTQYF. In DNA, the CDR3 is TGTGCCAGCAGCTTGGCGGGTCTCTCGGGACACTACGATACGCAGTATTTT.

This chain uses TRBV6-6 with TRBJ1-4; D remains ambiguous. V was shortened by 4 bases and J by 0 bases, with 9 bases between the two germline ends. This CDR3 region has 15 residues. Germline CDR1 MNHNY, CDR2 SVGAGI (reference sequence). CDR3 DNA: TGTGCCAGCAGTTCCTCGAGGACAACTAATGAAAAACTGTTTTTT. It yields the protein CASSSSRTTNEKLFF.

As to this clone: One end of the junction is discordant with germline, which a read error may explain. V is TRBV7-2 and J is TRBJ2-7; TRBD2 matches 8 bases. The germline V gene has CDR1 SGHTA and CDR2 FQGNSA. CDR3 length equals 17 residues. Written as DNA, the CDR3 is TGTGCCAGCAGCCTAGCGGGTCGGAGGGGTAGCTCCTACGAGCAGTACTTC. This translates into CASSLAGRRGSSYEQYF.

The chain is built from TRBV5-1 and TRBJ2-1, with 14 bases matching TRBD2. Unmatched junction bases numbered 12, after V lost 3 bases and J lost 4 bases. The CDR3 covers 19 residues. Germline assignment: CDR1 SGHRS and CDR2 YFSETQ. The CDR3 loop reads CASSYLRPGLAGAYNEQFF. The CDR3 nucleotides read TGCGCCAGCAGCTATCTTCGACCGGGACTAGCGGGGGCATACAATGAGCAGTTCTTC.

This rearrangement joins TRBV18 to TRBJ2-5; 8 bases agree with TRBD2. After removal of 3 bases from V and 2 bases from J, the junction contained 8 bases not matched to a gene. The germline gives CDR1 KGHSH, CDR2 LQKENI. The CDR3 runs 16 residues. This CDR3 is CASSPTSGGRQETQYF. As DNA, the CDR3 is TGTGCCAGCTCACCCACATCGGGGGGGCGACAAGAGACCCAGTACTTC.

The gene calls are TRBV2 and TRBJ1-1, with D unclear. The germline V and J ends were trimmed by 3 bases and 0 bases, with 11 bases remaining between them. The CDR3 covers 15 residues. Germline assignment: CDR1 SNHLY and CDR2 FYNNEI. The chain's CDR3 is CASSESWRMNTEAFF. CDR3 coding DNA: TGTGCCAGCAGTGAGTCGTGGCGGATGAACACTGAAGCTTTCTTT.

The chain has TRBV5-6 and TRBJ1-4, with D possibly TRBD1 on 5 matching bases. The germline gives CDR1 SGHDT, CDR2 YYEEEE. The CDR3 has 14 amino acids. V lost 6 bases and J lost 4, with 13 bases in between. DNA of the CDR3: TGTGCCAGCAAAATGCGGGGGAATAATGAAAAACTGTTTTTT. This translates into CASKMRGNNEKLFF.

This chain connects TRBV1 to TRBJ2-3; the DNA was not used to check the table's D call, TRBD2. TRBV1 is described as a pseudogene. CDR3 length: 16 residues. DNA of the CDR3: TGCACCAGCAGCCAAGAGACTAGCGGGGGGCTTTATACGCAGTATTTT. Translation gives CTSSQETSGGLYTQYF.

The chain links TRBV21-1 to TRBJ2-7; the table's D call TRBD1 went unverified against the DNA. TRBV21-1 is a pseudogene locus. The CDR3 consists of 16 residues. This chain's CDR3 is CASSKRGTEISYEQYF. The CDR3 bases are TGTGCCAGCAGCAAAAGGGGGACAGAGATCTCCTACGAGCAGTACTTC.

This clone has a handful of counts. V and J are TRBV5-1 and TRBJ2-3, with 7 bases that match TRBD2. The germline V gene encodes CDR1 SGHRS and CDR2 YFSETQ. This CDR3 has 16 amino acids. V gave up 4 bases and J gave up 4 bases; unmatched junction bases: 12. The CDR3 coding sequence is TGCGCCAGCAGCCCAGGGTCTAGCGGATGGGCAGATACGCAGTATTTT. Its translation: CASSPGSSGWADTQYF.